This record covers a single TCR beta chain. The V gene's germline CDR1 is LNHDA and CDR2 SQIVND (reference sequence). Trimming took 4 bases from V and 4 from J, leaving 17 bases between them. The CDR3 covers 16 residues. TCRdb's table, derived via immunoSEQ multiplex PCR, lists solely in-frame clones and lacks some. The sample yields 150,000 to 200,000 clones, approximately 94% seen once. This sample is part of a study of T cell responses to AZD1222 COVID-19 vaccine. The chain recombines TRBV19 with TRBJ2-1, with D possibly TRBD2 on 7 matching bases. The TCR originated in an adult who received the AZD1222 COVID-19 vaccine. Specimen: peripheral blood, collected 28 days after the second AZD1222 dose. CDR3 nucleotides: TGTGCCAGTAGTACCCTCGGGGGGCCTTTTTACAATGAGCAGTTCTTC. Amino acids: CASSTLGGPFYNEQFF. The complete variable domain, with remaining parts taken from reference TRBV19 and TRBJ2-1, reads DGGITQSPKYLFRKEGQNVTLSCEQNLNHDAMYWYRQDPGQGLRLIYYSQIVNDFQKGDIAEGYSVSREKKESFPLTVTSAQKNPTAFYLCASSTLGGPFYNEQFFGPGTRLTVL.